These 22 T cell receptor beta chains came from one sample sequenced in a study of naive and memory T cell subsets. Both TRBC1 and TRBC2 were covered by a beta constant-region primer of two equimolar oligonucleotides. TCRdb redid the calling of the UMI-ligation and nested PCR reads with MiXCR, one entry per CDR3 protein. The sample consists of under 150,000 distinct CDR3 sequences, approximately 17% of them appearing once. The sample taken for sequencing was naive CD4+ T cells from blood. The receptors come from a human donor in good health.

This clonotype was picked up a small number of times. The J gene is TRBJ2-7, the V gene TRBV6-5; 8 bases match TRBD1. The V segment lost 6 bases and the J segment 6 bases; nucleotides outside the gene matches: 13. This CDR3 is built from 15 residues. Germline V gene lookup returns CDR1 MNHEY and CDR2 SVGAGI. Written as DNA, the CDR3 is TGTGCCAGCAGACCGCCGACAGGGGCGGTAAGCGAGCAGTACTTC. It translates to CASRPPTGAVSEQYF.

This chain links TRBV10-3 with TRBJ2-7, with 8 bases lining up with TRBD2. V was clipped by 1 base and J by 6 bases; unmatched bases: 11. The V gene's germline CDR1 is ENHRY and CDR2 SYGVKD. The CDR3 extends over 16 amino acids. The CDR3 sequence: CAISELSLGTRGEQYF. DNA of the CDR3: TGTGCCATCAGTGAGTTATCGCTGGGGACTAGGGGCGAGCAGTACTTC.

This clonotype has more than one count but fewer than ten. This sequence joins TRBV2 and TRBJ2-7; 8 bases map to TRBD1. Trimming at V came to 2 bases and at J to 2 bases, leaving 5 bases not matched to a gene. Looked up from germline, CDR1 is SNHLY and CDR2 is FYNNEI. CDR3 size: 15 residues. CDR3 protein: CASSESQGVAYEQYF. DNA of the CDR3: TGTGCCAGCAGTGAATCACAGGGGGTGGCCTACGAGCAGTACTTC.

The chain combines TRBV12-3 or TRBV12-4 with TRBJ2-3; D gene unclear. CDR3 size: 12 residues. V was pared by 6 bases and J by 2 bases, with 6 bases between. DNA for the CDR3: TGTGCCAGCAGGGTAATCACAGATACGCAGTATTTT. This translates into CASRVITDTQYF.

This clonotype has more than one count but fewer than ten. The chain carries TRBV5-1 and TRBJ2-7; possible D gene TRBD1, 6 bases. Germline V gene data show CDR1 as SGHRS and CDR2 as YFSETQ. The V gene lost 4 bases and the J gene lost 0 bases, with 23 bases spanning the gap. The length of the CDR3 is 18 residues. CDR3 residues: CASSLQPTGQSSSYEQYF. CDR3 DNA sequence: TGCGCCAGCAGCCTCCAACCAACAGGGCAATCGTCCTCCTACGAGCAGTACTTC.

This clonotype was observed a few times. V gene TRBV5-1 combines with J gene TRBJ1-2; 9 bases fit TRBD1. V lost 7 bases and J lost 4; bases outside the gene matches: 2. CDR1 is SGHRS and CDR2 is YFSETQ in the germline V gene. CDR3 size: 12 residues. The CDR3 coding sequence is TGCGCCAGCGGACAGGGGACCTATGGCTACACCTTC. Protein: CASGQGTYGYTF.

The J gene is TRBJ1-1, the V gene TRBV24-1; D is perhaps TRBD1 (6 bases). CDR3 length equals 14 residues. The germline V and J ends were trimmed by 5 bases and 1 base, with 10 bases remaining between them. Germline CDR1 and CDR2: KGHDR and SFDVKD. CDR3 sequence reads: CATSAGTQNTEAFF. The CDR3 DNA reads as TGTGCCACCAGTGCCGGGACACAGAACACTGAAGCTTTCTTT.

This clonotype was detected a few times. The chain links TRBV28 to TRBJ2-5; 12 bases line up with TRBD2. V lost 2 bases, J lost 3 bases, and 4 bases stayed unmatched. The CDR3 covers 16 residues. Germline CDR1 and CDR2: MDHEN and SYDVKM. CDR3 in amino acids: CASSLLAGGPKETQYF. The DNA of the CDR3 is TGTGCCAGCAGTTTACTAGCGGGAGGGCCAAAAGAGACCCAGTACTTC.

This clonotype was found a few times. CDR3 residues: CASSMSRTGNSSPLHF. The CDR3 DNA follows: TGCGCCAGCAGCATGTCCCGGACAGGGAATAGTTCACCCCTCCACTTT. The chain recombines TRBV5-1 with TRBJ1-6; 8 bases map to TRBD1. The CDR3 is 16 amino acids. Germline V gives CDR1 SGHRS, CDR2 YFSETQ. Germline trimming cut 4 bases from V and 9 bases from J; bases unmatched to any gene: 12.

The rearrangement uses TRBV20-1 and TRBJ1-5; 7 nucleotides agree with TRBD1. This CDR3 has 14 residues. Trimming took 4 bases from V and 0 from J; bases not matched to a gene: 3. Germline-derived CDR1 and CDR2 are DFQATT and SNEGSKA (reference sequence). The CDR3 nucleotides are TGCAGTGCTAACAGGGGTAATAGCAATCAGCCCCAGCATTTT. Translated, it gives CSANRGNSNQPQHF.

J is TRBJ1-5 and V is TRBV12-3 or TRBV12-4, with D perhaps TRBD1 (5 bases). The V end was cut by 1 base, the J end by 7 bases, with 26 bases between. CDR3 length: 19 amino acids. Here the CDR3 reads CASSLDDLGGLLGDQPQHF. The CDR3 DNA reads TGTGCCAGCAGTTTAGACGACTTGGGAGGACTGCTCGGGGACCAGCCCCAGCATTTT.

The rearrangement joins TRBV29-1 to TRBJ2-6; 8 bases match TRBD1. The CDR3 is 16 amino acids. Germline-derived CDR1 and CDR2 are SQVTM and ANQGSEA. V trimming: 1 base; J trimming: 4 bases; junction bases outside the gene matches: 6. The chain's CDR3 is CSVEGRTGYGANVLTF. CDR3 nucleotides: TGCAGCGTTGAAGGGAGGACAGGGTACGGGGCCAACGTCCTGACTTTC.

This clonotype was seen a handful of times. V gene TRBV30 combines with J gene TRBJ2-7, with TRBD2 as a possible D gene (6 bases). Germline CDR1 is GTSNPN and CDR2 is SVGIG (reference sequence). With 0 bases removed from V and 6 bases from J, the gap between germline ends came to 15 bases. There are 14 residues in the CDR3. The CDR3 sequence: CAWSVFADGSEQYF. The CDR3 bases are TGTGCCTGGAGTGTTTTTGCGGACGGGAGCGAGCAGTACTTC.

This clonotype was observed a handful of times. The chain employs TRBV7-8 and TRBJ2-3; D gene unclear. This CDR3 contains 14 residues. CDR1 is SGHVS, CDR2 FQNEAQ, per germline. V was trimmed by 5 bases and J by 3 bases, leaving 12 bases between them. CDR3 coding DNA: TGTGCCAGCAGCCTTAGCCCCGTAACAGATACGCAGTATTTT. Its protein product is CASSLSPVTDTQYF.

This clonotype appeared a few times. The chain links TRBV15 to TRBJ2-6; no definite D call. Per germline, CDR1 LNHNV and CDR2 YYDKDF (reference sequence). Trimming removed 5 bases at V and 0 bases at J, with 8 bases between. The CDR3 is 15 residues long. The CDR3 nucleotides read TGTGCCACCAGCCTATTAGACTCTGGGGCCAACGTCCTGACTTTC. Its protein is CATSLLDSGANVLTF. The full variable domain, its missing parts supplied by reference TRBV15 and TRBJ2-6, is DAMVIQNPRYQVTQFGKPVTLSCSQTLNHNVMYWYQQKSSQAPKLLFHYYDKDFNNEADTPDNFQSRRPNTSFCFLDIRSPGLGDTAMYLCATSLLDSGANVLTFGAGSRLTVL.

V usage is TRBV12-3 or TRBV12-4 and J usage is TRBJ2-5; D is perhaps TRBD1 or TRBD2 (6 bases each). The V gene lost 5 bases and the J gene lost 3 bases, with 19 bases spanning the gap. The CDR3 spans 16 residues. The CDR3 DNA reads TGTGCCAGCAGTAGACCTAGAGGGGGAGGTGAAGAGACCCAGTACTTC. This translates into CASSRPRGGGEETQYF.

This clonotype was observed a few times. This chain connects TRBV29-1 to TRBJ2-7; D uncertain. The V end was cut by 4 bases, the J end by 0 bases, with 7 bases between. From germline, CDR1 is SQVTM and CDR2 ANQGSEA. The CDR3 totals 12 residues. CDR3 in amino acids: CSVVQSSYEQYF. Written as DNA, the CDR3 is TGCAGCGTTGTGCAGAGCTCCTACGAGCAGTACTTC.

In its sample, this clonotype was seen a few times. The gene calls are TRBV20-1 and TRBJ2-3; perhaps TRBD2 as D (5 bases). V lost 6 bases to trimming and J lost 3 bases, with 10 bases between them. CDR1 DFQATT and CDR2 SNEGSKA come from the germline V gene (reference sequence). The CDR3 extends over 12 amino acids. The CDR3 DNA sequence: TGCAGTGCCAAAGGACTGACAGATACGCAGTATTTT. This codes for CSAKGLTDTQYF.

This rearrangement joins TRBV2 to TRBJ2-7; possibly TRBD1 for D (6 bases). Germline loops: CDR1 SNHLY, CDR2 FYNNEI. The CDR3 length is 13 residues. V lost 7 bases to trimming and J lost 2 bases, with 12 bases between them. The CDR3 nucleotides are TGTGCCAGCATGCGGCACAGGGCCTACGAGCAGTACTTC. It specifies CASMRHRAYEQYF.

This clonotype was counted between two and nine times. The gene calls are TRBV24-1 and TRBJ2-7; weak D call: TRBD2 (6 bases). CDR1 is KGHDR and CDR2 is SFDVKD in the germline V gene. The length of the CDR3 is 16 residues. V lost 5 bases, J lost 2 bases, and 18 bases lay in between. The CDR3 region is CATSVKNGLLTYEQYF. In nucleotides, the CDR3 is TGTGCCACCAGTGTCAAAAACGGACTATTAACCTACGAGCAGTACTTC.

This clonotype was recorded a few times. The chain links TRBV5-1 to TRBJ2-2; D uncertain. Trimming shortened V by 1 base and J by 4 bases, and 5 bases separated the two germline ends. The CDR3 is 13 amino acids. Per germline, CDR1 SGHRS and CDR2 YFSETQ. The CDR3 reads CASSLIATGELFF. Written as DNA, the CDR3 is TGCGCCAGCAGCTTGATAGCCACCGGGGAGCTGTTTTTT.

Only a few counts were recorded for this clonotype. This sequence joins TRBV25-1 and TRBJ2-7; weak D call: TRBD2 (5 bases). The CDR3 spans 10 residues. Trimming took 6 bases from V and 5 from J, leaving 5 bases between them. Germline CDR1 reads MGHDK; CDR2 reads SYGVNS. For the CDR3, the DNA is TGTGCCAGCAGGCGGGACGAGCAGTACTTC. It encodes CASRRDEQYF.